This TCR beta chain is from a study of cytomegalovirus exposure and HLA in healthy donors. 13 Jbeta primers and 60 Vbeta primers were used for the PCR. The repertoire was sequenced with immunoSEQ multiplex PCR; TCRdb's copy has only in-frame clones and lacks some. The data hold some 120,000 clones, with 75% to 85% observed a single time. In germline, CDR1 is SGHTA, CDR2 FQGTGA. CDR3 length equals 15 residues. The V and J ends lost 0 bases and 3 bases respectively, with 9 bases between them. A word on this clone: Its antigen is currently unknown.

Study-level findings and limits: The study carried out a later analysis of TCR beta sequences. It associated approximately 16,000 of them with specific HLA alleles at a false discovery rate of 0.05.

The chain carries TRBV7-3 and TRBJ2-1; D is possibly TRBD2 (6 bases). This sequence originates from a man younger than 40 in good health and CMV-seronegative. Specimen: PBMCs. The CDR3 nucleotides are TGTGCCAGCAGCTTAACCGGAGGGAGCTACAATGAGCAGTTCTTC. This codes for CASSLTGGSYNEQFF.